This T cell receptor beta chain was captured by sequencing in a study of spatial heterogeneity in lung cancer. Whole-study context: Samples came from approximately 65 TRACERx patients with untreated early-stage lung cancer. Alpha-chain sequences were detected in numbers that were consistently lower than beta-chain sequences.

This CDR3 contains 15 residues. Germline-derived CDR1 and CDR2 are SGHDT and YYEEEE. The ends were cut back, 4 bases at V and 5 bases at J, with 13 bases in the middle. Study results and caveats: Relative to follow-up, resection was when ubiquitous expanded tumor TCRs appeared more in blood.

In TCRdb, the 5' RACE reads were re-called with MiXCR into one record per CDR3 protein. The sample lists some 54,000 distinct CDR3 sequences; 6.5% to 7.5% were seen once. As regards this clonotype: The antigen is unknown.

As to time point: blood at routine non-recurrence follow-up after resection. Unsorted samples of tumor, nontumor lung or frozen PBMC had their whole RNA sequenced. Material: PBMCs, obtained at follow-up. The receptor was isolated from a female donor with early-stage non-small cell lung cancer. The V call is TRBV5-6, the J call TRBJ1-6, with D possibly being TRBD1 (5 bases). The CDR3 spells CASSLRQTDNSPLHF. CDR3 nucleotides: TGTGCCAGCAGCCTGCGACAGACAGATAATTCACCCCTCCACTTT.